This T cell receptor (beta chain) originates from a study of cytomegalovirus exposure and HLA in healthy donors. Notes on the study in general: Relative to the approximately 700-donor mean, N-insertions were reportedly fewer in an Asian-associated ancestry cluster in a later analysis. Reported performance of the classifier showed diagnosis of cytomegalovirus status with high specificity and sensitivity. Sequencing likely produced, as an artifact, a cluster of highly shared sequence variants. Earlier analysis found most TCR beta V segments productive about 87% or about 30% of the time.

V shed 4 bases, J shed 3 bases, and the junction held 7 bases outside the gene matches. The CDR3 contains 15 residues. PCR primers comprised 60 Vbeta and 13 Jbeta primers. Data came from immunoSEQ multiplex PCR; TCRdb stores just in-frame clones and leaves some out. The profile shows about 160,000 clones, approximately 80% of them singletons. Comment on this clone: The antigen remains undetermined.

This sequence was found in a man aged 25 to 40 in good health and CMV-seronegative. Sequenced: PBMCs. The chain recombines TRBV23-1 with TRBJ1-2; 8 bases are shared with TRBD1. TRBV23-1 is an ORF; its function is uncertain. As DNA, the CDR3 is TGCGCCAGCAGTCCAGGAGGACAGGGATACTATGGCTACACCTTC. This codes for CASSPGGQGYYGYTF.